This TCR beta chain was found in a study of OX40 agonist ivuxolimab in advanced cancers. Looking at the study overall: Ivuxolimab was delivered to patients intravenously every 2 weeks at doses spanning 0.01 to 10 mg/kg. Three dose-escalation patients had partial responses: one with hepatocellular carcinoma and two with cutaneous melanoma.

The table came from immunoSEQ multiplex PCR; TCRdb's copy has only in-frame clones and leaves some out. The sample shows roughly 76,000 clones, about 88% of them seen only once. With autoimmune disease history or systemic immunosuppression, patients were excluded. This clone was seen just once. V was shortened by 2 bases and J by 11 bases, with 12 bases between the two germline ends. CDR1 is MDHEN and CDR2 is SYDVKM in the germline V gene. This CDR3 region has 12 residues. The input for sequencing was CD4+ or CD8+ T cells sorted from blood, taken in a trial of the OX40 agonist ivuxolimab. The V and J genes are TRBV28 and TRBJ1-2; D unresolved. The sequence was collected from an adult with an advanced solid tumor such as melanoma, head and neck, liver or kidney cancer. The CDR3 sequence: CASSLGESRYTF. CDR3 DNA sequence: TGTGCCAGCAGTTTAGGGGAATCCCGTTACACCTTC.